A selection of T cell receptor beta chains follows, all from one sample in a study of T cell responses to AZD1222 COVID-19 vaccine. Sequencing was performed with immunoSEQ multiplex PCR; in TCRdb, only in-frame clones are kept and a portion is missing. The top ten hold approximately 5.6% of the sample, which has around 83,000 clones, around 92% seen once. The sample here was peripheral blood, taken on day 0 of AZD1222 vaccination. Receptors originate from an adult in good health. The CDR3 runs from the conserved cysteine through the conserved F or W. Each record gives: J gene, V gene, clone size, D gene, CDR3 protein, CDR3 DNA. D genes are given only for firm matches. Only part of the rows carry a size: once, few, many, or a class if the clone is expanded.

>TRBJ1-1|TRBV10-1|.|.
CASSNNPGTEAFF
TGCGCCAGCAGTAATAATCCGGGCACTGAAGCTTTCTTT
>TRBJ2-1|TRBV27|.|TRBD2
CASSFNPGGRNEQFF
TGTGCCAGCAGTTTTAACCCAGGCGGGAGAAATGAGCAGTTCTTC
>TRBJ2-7|TRBV6-2/TRBV6-3|.|.
CASSYPGQGGYEQYF
TGTGCCAGCAGTTACCCCGGGCAGGGAGGCTACGAGCAGTACTTC
>TRBJ2-7|TRBV27|.|TRBD2
CASSSLRTRNIHEQYF
TGTGCCAGCAGTTCCCTCCGGACTAGGAATATCCACGAGCAGTACTTC
>TRBJ2-3|TRBV2|.|.
CASSVGDTQYF
TGTGCCAGCAGTGTAGGAGATACGCAGTATTTT
>TRBJ2-5|TRBV28|.|.
CASSRTVSQETQYF
TGTGCCAGCAGTCGGACAGTCAGCCAAGAGACCCAGTACTTC
>TRBJ2-3|TRBV7-9|.|.
CASSFPDTQYF
TGTGCCAGCAGCTTTCCAGATACGCAGTATTTT
>TRBJ1-2|TRBV21-1|once|.
CASSKALYGYTF
TGTGCCAGCAGCAAAGCCCTCTATGGCTACACCTTC
>TRBJ1-6|TRBV15|.|.
CATSRQSQAGSPLHF
TGTGCCACCAGCAGGCAGAGCCAGGCGGGTTCACCCCTCCACTTT
>TRBJ2-7|TRBV29-1|.|TRBD2
CSVEEPSGRRYEQYF
TGCAGCGTTGAAGAACCTAGCGGGAGAAGGTACGAGCAGTACTTC
>TRBJ2-1|TRBV30|.|.
CAWTSGRNNEQFF
TGTGCCTGGACCTCAGGGAGGAATAATGAGCAGTTCTTC
>TRBJ2-1|TRBV7-2|.|TRBD2
CASSLGTSGITAYNEQFF
TGTGCCAGCAGCTTGGGGACTAGCGGGATTACGGCGTACAATGAGCAGTTCTTC
>TRBJ2-7|TRBV5-4|once|TRBD2
CASSLSASGAIYEQYF
TGTGCCAGCAGCTTGTCGGCTAGCGGAGCAATATACGAGCAGTACTTC
>TRBJ1-5|TRBV10-1|once|TRBD1
CASSDWDREGVSNQPQHF
TGCGCCAGCAGTGATTGGGACAGGGAGGGTGTTAGCAATCAGCCCCAGCATTTT
>TRBJ2-1|TRBV5-4|.|TRBD2
CASSLDLAGANEQFF
TGTGCCAGCAGCTTGGATCTAGCGGGGGCAAATGAGCAGTTCTTC
>TRBJ2-7|TRBV6-2/TRBV6-3|few|.
CASSTGLWKVGEQYF
TGTGCCAGCAGTACGGGGCTATGGAAGGTGGGCGAGCAGTACTTC
>TRBJ2-5|TRBV27|.|TRBD2
CASSLAGGPGETQYF
TGTGCCAGCAGTCTAGCGGGAGGGCCGGGGGAGACCCAGTACTTC
>TRBJ2-1|TRBV27|.|TRBD2
CASSLGTSGYNEQFF
TGTGCCAGCAGTTTAGGGACTAGCGGCTACAATGAGCAGTTCTTC
>TRBJ2-2|TRBV19|.|.
CASSLGLGELFF
TGTGCCAGTAGTCTGGGGCTCGGGGAGCTGTTTTTT
>TRBJ1-3|TRBV5-1|.|TRBD1
CASSTGQGSYGNTIYF
TGCGCCAGCAGCACAGGACAGGGTTCATATGGAAACACCATATATTTT
>TRBJ2-7|TRBV5-8|.|TRBD2
CASSLFAGRAWNEQYF
TGTGCCAGCAGCTTGTTTGCGGGGAGGGCCTGGAACGAGCAGTACTTC
>TRBJ2-1|TRBV9|.|.
CASSSHSGTEQFF
TGTGCCAGCAGCTCCCACTCTGGGACAGAGCAGTTCTTC
>TRBJ1-2|TRBV27|few|.
CASSLIAGPNYGYTF
TGTGCCAGCAGTTTGATCGCGGGACCGAATTATGGCTACACCTTC
>TRBJ1-4|TRBV2|.|.
CASSVGGSNEKLFF
TGTGCCAGCAGTGTTGGCGGAAGTAATGAAAAACTGTTTTTT
>TRBJ2-3|TRBV29-1|.|TRBD2
CSVEDPRLAGTDTQYF
TGCAGCGTTGAAGATCCTAGACTAGCGGGCACAGATACGCAGTATTTT
>TRBJ2-7|TRBV5-6|.|.
CASSGDEGGRSSYEQYF
TGTGCCAGCAGCGGAGACGAAGGGGGGCGGAGCTCCTACGAGCAGTACTTC
>TRBJ1-5|TRBV27|.|.
CASSLRRGGQPQHF
TGTGCCAGCAGTTTAAGGAGGGGTGGACAGCCCCAGCATTTT
>TRBJ2-7|TRBV5-4|once|.
CASSLVDSSYEQYF
TGTGCCAGCAGCTTGGTGGACTCCTCCTACGAGCAGTACTTC
>TRBJ2-7|TRBV4-1|.|TRBD2
CASSQDEREGYEQYF
TGCGCCAGCAGCCAAGATGAACGGGAGGGGTACGAGCAGTACTTC
>TRBJ1-5|TRBV28|.|.
CASSYGGSNQPQHF
TGTGCCAGCAGTTATGGGGGAAGCAATCAGCCCCAGCATTTT
>TRBJ1-1|TRBV3-1/TRBV3-2|.|.
CASSPLTLNTEAFF
TGTGCCAGCAGCCCATTAACGTTGAACACTGAAGCTTTCTTT
>TRBJ1-3|TRBV20-1|.|.
CSASEGVGNTIYF
TGCAGTGCTAGTGAGGGGGTCGGAAACACCATATATTTT
>TRBJ2-5|TRBV4-1|.|.
CASSLGTKETQYF
TGCGCCAGCAGCCTCGGGACAAAAGAGACCCAGTACTTC
>TRBJ1-6|TRBV7-9|.|.
CASSPVQVSPLHF
TGTGCCAGCAGCCCCGTTCAGGTTTCACCCCTCCACTTT
>TRBJ2-3|TRBV4-2|few|TRBD2
CASSPAGAGEVAGGSTDTQYF
TGTGCCAGCAGCCCCGCGGGTGCGGGGGAAGTAGCGGGAGGCAGCACAGATACGCAGTATTTT
>TRBJ2-1|TRBV5-4|once|TRBD2
CASSQPSGSSYNEQFF
TGTGCCAGCAGCCAGCCTAGCGGGAGTTCCTACAATGAGCAGTTCTTC
>TRBJ1-5|TRBV6-6|.|.
CASTLDSINVGPQHF
TGTGCCAGCACCTTGGACAGTATCAACGTCGGGCCCCAGCATTTT
>TRBJ2-1|TRBV24-1|.|.
CATSDFLDGHNEQFF
TGTGCCACCAGTGATTTTCTGGACGGCCACAATGAGCAGTTCTTC
>TRBJ2-7|TRBV20-1|.|.
CSASGHPLQYF
TGCAGTGCTAGTGGCCACCCTCTCCAGTACTTC
>TRBJ1-1|TRBV2|.|.
CASSEGEVFF
TGTGCCAGCAGTGAAGGTGAGGTTTTCTTT
>TRBJ2-7|TRBV4-2|.|TRBD2
CASSQDITSGSYEQYF
TGTGCCAGCAGCCAAGATATAACTAGCGGCTCCTACGAGCAGTACTTC
>TRBJ2-2|TRBV19|.|.
CASSGLSWSRGTGELFF
TGTGCCAGTAGTGGACTGTCGTGGAGCCGGGGAACCGGGGAGCTGTTTTTT
>TRBJ2-7|TRBV12-3/TRBV12-4|.|.
CASKDAGFYEQYF
TGTGCCAGCAAGGACGCGGGCTTCTACGAGCAGTACTTC
>TRBJ1-4|TRBV5-6|.|.
CASSLMGTTNEKLFF
TGTGCCAGCAGCTTGATGGGGACAACTAATGAAAAACTGTTTTTT
>TRBJ2-4|TRBV28|.|.
CASSTQGIAKNIQYF
TGTGCCAGCAGCACTCAGGGAATAGCCAAAAACATTCAGTACTTC
>TRBJ2-7|TRBV19|.|.
CASSSGGAYEQYF
TGTGCCAGTAGTAGTGGCGGAGCCTACGAGCAGTACTTC
>TRBJ1-2|TRBV5-4|.|.
CASSRPGMDYGYTF
TGTGCCAGCAGTAGGCCGGGGATGGACTATGGCTACACCTTC
>TRBJ1-2|TRBV12-5|.|.
CASGLEQGRGNGYTF
TGTGCTAGTGGTTTGGAACAGGGCCGGGGTAATGGCTACACCTTC
>TRBJ2-2|TRBV5-1|once|.
CASSLAEYTGELFF
TGCGCCAGCAGCTTGGCAGAGTACACCGGGGAGCTGTTTTTT
>TRBJ2-5|TRBV19|.|TRBD1
CARRQGSQETQYF
TGTGCCAGACGACAGGGTTCCCAAGAGACCCAGTACTTC
>TRBJ2-2|TRBV12-5|.|.
CASGFLEGSTTVTGELFF
TGTGCTAGTGGTTTTCTCGAGGGATCAACGACTGTCACCGGGGAGCTGTTTTTT
>TRBJ1-1|TRBV6-5|.|.
CAITRATEAFF
TGTGCCATCACAAGGGCCACTGAAGCTTTCTTT